These T cell receptor beta chains were read from a single sample in a study of CD8 T cells in ankylosing spondylitis. TCRdb reprocessed the 5' RACE reads via MiXCR and lists one record per CDR3 protein. The sample includes some 700,000 distinct CDR3 sequences, around a fifth of them seen just once. Sequenced sample: blood, either unsorted or a sorted T cell fraction (not recorded which). All receptors derive from a male donor with ankylosing spondylitis. CDR3s include the opening cysteine and the closing phenylalanine or tryptophan. A D gene is named only where the DNA matches it firmly. Clone size appears in some rows only: once, few, many, or a class for an expanded clone.

j_gene | abundance | d_gene | v_gene | CDR3nt | CDR3aa
TRBJ1-1 | . | . | TRBV5-1 | TGCGCCAGCAGCGGGGCGGGCTGGGGCACTGAAGCTTTCTTT | CASSGAGWGTEAFF
TRBJ1-1 | . | TRBD1 | TRBV7-3 | TGTGCCAGCAGCGCCACAGGGGCGGGCACTGAAGCTTTCTTT | CASSATGAGTEAFF
TRBJ2-5 | few | . | TRBV12-3/TRBV12-4 | TGTGCCAGCAGTTTCGGTCGGACCCAGTACTTC | CASSFGRTQYF
TRBJ2-3 | few | TRBD2 | TRBV7-9 | TGTGCCAGCAGCCTAAACCTAGCGGCTCTCACAGATACGCAGTATTTT | CASSLNLAALTDTQYF
TRBJ2-5 | . | TRBD2 | TRBV7-2 | TGTGCCAGCAGCTTAGTTGGGACTAGCGGACAAGAGACCCAGTACTTC | CASSLVGTSGQETQYF
TRBJ1-2 | few | TRBD1 | TRBV6-5 | TGTGCCAGCAGTTACAGGGGGCCGGGCGGCTACACCTTC | CASSYRGPGGYTF
TRBJ1-1 | . | . | TRBV12-3/TRBV12-4 | TGTGCCAGCAGATCCCTCACAGAGAGCAACACTGAAGCTTTCTTT | CASRSLTESNTEAFF
TRBJ1-1 | . | . | TRBV29-1 | TGCAGCGTTTACGTCCAGGGAATCACTGAAGCTTTCTTT | CSVYVQGITEAFF
TRBJ1-1 | . | . | TRBV12-3/TRBV12-4 | TGTGCCAGCAGTTTAGGGCCAGGGAACGGTTTGACTGAAGCTTTCTTT | CASSLGPGNGLTEAFF
TRBJ2-1 | few | TRBD2 | TRBV11-2 | TGTGCCAGCAGCTACTGGGGGCCTAGCGGGAACAATGAGCAGTTCTTC | CASSYWGPSGNNEQFF
TRBJ2-7 | . | TRBD2 | TRBV4-3 | TGCGCCAGCAGCCAAACTACGGGAGGCGGAGACGAGCAGTACTTC | CASSQTTGGGDEQYF
TRBJ2-4 | many | . | TRBV12-3/TRBV12-4 | TGTGCCAGCAGTCCCGTTCCCCAGCTAGCCAAAAACATTCAGTACTTC | CASSPVPQLAKNIQYF
TRBJ2-5 | . | TRBD1 | TRBV9 | TGTGCCAGCAGCGTAGGGGACAGCGGTCTGGCCCAGTACTTC | CASSVGDSGLAQYF
TRBJ2-5 | . | TRBD2 | TRBV20-1 | TGCAGTGCTAGAAATTTTATGAGCGGGGGACACTACCAGTACTTC | CSARNFMSGGHYQYF
TRBJ1-4 | few | . | TRBV27 | TGTGCCAGCAGTTTTTCCTCCCGAGGAAGAGAAAAACTGTTTTTT | CASSFSSRGREKLFF
TRBJ1-1 | . | . | TRBV12-3/TRBV12-4 | TGTGCCAGCAGTCCAGGGTTTGAGAACACTGAAGCTTTCTTT | CASSPGFENTEAFF
TRBJ1-2 | . | . | TRBV29-1 | TGCAGCACGACGGAAGCGCGTGGCTACTCCTTC | CSTTEARGYSF
TRBJ2-2 | . | . | TRBV5-1 | TGCGCCAGCAGCTTCCGGGTCGGCCACACCGGGGAGCTGTTTTTT | CASSFRVGHTGELFF
TRBJ1-1 | few | TRBD1 | TRBV27 | TGTGCCAGCAGTTTTTTCCCCGACAGGGGAAGCACTGAAGCTTTCTTT | CASSFFPDRGSTEAFF
TRBJ2-1 | . | . | TRBV24-1 | TGTGCCACCAGTGAGCCAGGGACATTCGAGCAGTTCTTC | CATSEPGTFEQFF
TRBJ1-2 | . | . | TRBV12-3/TRBV12-4 | TGTGCCAGCAGTACACCAGCTAACTATGGCTACACCTTC | CASSTPANYGYTF